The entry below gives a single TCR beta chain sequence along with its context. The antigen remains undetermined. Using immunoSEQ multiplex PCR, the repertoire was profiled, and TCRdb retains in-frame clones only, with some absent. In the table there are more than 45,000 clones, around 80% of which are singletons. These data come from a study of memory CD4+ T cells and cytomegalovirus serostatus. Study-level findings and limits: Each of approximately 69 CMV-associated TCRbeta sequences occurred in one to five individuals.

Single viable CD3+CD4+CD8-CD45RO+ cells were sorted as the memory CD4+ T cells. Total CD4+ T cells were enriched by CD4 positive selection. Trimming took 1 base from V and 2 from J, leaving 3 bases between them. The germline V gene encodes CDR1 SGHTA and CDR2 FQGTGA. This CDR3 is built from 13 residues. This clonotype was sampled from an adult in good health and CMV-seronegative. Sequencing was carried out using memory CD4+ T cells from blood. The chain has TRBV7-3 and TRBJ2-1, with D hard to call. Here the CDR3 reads CASSLMTYNEQFF. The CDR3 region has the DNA TGTGCCAGCAGCTTAATGACCTACAATGAGCAGTTCTTC.